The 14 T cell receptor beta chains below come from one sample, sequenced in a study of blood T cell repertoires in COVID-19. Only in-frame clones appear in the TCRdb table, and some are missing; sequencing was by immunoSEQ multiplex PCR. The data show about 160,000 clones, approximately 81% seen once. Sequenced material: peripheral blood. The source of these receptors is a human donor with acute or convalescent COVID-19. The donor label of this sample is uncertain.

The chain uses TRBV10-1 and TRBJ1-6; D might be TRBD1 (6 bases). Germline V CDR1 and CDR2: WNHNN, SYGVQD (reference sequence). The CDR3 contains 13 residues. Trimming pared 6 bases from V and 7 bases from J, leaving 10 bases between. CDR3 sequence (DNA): TGCGCCAGCAGACAGGGCCTCAATTCACCCCTCCACTTT. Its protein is CASRQGLNSPLHF.

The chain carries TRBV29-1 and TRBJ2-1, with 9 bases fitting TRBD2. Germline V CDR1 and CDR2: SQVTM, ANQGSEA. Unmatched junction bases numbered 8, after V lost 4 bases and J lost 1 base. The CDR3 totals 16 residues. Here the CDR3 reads CSVGLAGRPSYNEQFF. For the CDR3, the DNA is TGCAGCGTTGGCCTAGCGGGACGTCCTTCCTACAATGAGCAGTTCTTC.

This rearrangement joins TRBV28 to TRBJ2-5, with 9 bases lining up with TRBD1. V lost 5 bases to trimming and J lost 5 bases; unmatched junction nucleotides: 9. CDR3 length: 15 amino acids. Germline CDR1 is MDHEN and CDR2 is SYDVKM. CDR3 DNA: TGTGCCAGCAGTACTACAGGGGGCGTGGGGGAGACCCAGTACTTC. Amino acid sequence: CASSTTGGVGETQYF.

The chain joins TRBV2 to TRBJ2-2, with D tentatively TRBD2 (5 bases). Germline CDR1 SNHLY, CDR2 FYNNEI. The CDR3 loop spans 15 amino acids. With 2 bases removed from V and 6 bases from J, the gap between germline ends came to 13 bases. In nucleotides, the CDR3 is TGTGCCAGCAGTGAATTGCCCTCGAGGGCCGGGGAGCTGTTTTTT. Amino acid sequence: CASSELPSRAGELFF.

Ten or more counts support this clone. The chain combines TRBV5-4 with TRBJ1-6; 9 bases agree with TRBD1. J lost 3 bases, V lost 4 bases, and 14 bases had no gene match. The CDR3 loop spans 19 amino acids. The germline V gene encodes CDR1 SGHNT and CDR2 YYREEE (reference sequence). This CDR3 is CASSGKRWTGEGYNSPLHF. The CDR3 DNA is TGTGCCAGCAGCGGCAAGAGATGGACAGGGGAAGGCTATAATTCACCCCTCCACTTT.

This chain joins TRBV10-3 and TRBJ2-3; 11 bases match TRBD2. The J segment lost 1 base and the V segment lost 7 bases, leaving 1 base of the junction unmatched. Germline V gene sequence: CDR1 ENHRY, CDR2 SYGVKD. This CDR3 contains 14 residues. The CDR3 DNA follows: TGTGCCATCAATAGCGGGGGGGGCACAGATACGCAGTATTTT. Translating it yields CAINSGGGTDTQYF.

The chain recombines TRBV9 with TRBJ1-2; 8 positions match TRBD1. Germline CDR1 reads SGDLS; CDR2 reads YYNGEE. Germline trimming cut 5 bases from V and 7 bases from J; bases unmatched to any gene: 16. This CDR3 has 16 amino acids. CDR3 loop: CASSSDRVRLSAGYTF. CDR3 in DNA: TGTGCCAGCAGTTCGGACAGGGTCCGGTTATCCGCTGGCTACACCTTC.

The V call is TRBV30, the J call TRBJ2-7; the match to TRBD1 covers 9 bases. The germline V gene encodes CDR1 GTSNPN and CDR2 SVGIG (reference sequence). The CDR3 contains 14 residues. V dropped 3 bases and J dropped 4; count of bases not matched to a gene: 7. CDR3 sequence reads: CAWSAGTGKYEQYF. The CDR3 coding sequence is TGTGCCTGGAGCGCCGGGACAGGGAAGTACGAGCAGTACTTC. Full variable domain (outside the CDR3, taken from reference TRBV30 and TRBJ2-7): SQTIHQWPATLVQPVGSPLSLECTVEGTSNPNLYWYRQAAGRGLQLLFYSVGIGQISSEVPQNLSASRPQDRQFILSSKKLLLSDSGFYLCAWSAGTGKYEQYFGPGTRLTVT.

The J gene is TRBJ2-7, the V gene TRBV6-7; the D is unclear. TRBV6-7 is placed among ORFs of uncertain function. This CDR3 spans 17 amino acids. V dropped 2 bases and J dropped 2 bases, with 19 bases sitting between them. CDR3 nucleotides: TGTGCCAGCAGTTACCATGGGTTGGCACAGTTAACCTACGAGCAGTACTTC. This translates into CASSYHGLAQLTYEQYF.

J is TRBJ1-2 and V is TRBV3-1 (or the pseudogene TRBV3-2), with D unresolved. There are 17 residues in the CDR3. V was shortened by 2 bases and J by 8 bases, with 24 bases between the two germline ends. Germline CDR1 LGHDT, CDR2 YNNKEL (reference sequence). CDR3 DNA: TGTGCCAGCAGCCAATTTTTACTTGGGTTCCCAATTAGCGGCTACACCTTC. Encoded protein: CASSQFLLGFPISGYTF.

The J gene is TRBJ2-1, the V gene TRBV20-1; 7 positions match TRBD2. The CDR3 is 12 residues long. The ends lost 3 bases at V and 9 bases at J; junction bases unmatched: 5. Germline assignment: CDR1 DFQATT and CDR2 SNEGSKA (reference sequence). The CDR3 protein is CSASRGRGEQFF. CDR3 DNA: TGCAGTGCTAGTCGGGGGAGGGGTGAGCAGTTCTTC.

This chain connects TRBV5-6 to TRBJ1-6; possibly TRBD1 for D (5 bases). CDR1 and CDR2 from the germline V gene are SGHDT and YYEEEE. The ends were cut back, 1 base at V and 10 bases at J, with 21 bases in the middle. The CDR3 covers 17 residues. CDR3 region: CASSLFIRRGGRSPLHF. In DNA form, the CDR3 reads TGTGCCAGCAGCTTGTTTATCCGTAGGGGAGGTCGATCACCCCTCCACTTT.

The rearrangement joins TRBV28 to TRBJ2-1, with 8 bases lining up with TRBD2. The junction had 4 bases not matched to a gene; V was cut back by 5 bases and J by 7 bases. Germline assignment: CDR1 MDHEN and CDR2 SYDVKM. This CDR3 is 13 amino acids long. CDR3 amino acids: CASSVAGSNEQFF. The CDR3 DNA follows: TGTGCCAGCAGTGTAGCGGGAAGTAATGAGCAGTTCTTC.

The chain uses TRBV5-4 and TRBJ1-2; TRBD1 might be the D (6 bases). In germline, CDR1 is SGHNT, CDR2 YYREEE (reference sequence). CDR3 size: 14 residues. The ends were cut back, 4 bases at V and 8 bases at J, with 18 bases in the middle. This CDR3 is CASSPGQRSVGYTF. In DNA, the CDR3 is TGTGCCAGCAGCCCCGGACAGCGGAGTGTAGGCTACACCTTC.